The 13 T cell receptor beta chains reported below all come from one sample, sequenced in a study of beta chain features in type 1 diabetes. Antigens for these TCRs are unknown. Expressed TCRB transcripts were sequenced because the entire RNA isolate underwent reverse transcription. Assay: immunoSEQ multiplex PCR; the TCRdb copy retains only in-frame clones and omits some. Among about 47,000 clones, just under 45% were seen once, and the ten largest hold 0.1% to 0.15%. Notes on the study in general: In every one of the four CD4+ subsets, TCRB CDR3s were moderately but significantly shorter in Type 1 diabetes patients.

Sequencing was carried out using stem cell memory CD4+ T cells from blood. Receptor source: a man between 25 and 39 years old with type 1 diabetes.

The CDR3 is CASSEWSSGSYTDTQYF. The CDR3 nucleotides are TGTGCCAGCAGTGAGTGGTCTAGCGGTTCTTACACAGATACGCAGTATTTT. The V and J genes are TRBV2 and TRBJ2-3, with 7 bases fitting TRBD2. The CDR3 has 17 residues. V was pared by 3 bases and J by 2 bases, with 11 bases of the junction left unmatched. The germline gives CDR1 SNHLY, CDR2 FYNNEI.

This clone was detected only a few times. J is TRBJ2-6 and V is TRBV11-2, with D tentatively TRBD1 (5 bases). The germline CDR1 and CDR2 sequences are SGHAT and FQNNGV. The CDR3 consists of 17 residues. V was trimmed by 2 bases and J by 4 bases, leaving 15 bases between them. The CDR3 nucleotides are TGTGCCAGCAGCTTAAGGCTACAGGCCTCCGGGGCCAACGTCCTGACTTTC. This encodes CASSLRLQASGANVLTF.

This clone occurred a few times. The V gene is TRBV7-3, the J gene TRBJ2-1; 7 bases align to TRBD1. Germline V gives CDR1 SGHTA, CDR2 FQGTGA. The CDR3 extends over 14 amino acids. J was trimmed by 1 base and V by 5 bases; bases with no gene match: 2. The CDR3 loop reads CASSPTGSYNEQFF. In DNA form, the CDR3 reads TGTGCCAGCAGCCCGACAGGGTCCTACAATGAGCAGTTCTTC.

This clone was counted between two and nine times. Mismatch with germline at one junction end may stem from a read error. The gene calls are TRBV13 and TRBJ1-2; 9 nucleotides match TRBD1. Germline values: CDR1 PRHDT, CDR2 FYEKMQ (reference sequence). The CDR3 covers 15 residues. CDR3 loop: CASSLGTGFLSSYTF. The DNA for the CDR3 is TGTGCCAGCAGCCTAGGGACAGGGTTTCTCTCCAGCTACACCTTC.

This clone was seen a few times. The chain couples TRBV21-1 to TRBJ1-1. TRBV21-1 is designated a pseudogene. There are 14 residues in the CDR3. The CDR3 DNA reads TGTGCCAGCAGCTCCCGGGGTGGGGATACTGAAGCTTTCTTT. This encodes CASSSRGGDTEAFF.

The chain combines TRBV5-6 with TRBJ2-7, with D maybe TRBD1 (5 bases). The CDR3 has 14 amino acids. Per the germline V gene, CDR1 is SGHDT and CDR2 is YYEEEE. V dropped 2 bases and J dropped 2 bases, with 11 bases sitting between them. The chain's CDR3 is CASSFTGLPYEQYF. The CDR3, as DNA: TGTGCCAGCAGCTTCACAGGCCTACCCTACGAGCAGTACTTC.

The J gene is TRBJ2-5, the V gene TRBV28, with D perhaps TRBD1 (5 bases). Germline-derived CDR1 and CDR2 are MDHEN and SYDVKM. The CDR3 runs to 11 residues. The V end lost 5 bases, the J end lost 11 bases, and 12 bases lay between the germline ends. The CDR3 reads CASSVTGLQYF. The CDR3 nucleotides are TGTGCCAGCAGTGTAACAGGTTTGCAGTACTTC.

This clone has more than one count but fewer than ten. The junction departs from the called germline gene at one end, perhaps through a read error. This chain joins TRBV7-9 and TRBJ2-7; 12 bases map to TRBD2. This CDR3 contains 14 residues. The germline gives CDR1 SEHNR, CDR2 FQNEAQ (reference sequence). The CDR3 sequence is CASSLAGGPSEQYF. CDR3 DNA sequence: TGTGCCAGCAGCCTAGCGGGAGGGCCATCCGAGCAGTACTTC.

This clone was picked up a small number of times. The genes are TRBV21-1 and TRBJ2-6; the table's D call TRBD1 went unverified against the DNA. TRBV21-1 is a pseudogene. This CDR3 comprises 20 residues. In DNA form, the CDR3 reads TGTGCCAGCAGCAAGACAGGGGAAATGCCTCTATGGTCTGGGGCCAACGTCCTGACTTTC. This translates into CASSKTGEMPLWSGANVLTF.

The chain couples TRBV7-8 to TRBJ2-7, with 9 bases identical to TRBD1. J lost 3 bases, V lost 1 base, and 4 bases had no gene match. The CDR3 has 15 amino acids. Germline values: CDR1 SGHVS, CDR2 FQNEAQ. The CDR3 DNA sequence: TGTGCCAGCAGCTTAGATCGGGGACAGGGCTACGAGCAGTACTTC. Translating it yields CASSLDRGQGYEQYF.

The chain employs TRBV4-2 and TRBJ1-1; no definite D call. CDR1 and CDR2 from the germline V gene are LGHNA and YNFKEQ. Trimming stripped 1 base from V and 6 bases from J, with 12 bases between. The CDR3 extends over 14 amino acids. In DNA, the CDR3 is TGTGCCAGCAGCCAAGGGGTTGGAGGTTCTGAAGCTTTCTTT. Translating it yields CASSQGVGGSEAFF.

CDR3 amino acids: CAWSVYSNQPQHF. CDR3 in DNA: TGTGCCTGGAGTGTATATAGCAATCAGCCCCAGCATTTT. This chain joins TRBV30 and TRBJ1-5; D unclear. V was clipped by 0 bases and J by 0 bases, with 3 bases between them. CDR3 length: 13 residues. Germline loops: CDR1 GTSNPN, CDR2 SVGIG (reference sequence).

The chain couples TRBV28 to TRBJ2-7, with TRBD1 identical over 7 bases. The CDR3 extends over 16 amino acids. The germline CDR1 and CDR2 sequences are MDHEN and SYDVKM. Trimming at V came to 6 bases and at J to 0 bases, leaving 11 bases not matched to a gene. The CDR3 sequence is CASSYIGDSGSYEQYF. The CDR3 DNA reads TGTGCCAGCAGCTACATAGGGGACAGTGGCTCCTACGAGCAGTACTTC.